Presented here are 26 T cell receptor beta chains from one specimen sequenced in a study of Graves' ophthalmopathy and Graves' hyperthyroidism. TCR beta CDR3 regions were amplified from RNA transcripts. First-round RT-PCR employed HTBI primers, with a second-round multiplex PCR after it. In TCRdb, the multiplex PCR reads were re-called with MiXCR into one record per CDR3 protein. The table has roughly 1.1 million distinct CDR3 sequences, 36% seen once. Material for sequencing was peripheral blood or thyroid tissue (not recorded which). The receptors stem from an adult man with Graves' hyperthyroidism.

This clonotype was seen only a few times. The chain carries TRBV10-3 and TRBJ2-2; 8 bases are a match to TRBD1. The ends lost 4 bases at V and 7 bases at J; junction bases unmatched: 5. CDR3 length equals 14 residues. Germline V gene lookup returns CDR1 ENHRY and CDR2 SYGVKD. CDR3 nucleotides: TGTGCCATCAGTGGGACAGGGTATGGCGGGGAGCTGTTTTTT. Its protein is CAISGTGYGGELFF.

The chain links TRBV12-3 or TRBV12-4 to TRBJ2-7, with unresolved D. V lost 5 bases and J 0 bases, leaving 11 bases between the germline ends. The CDR3 extends over 14 amino acids. Written as DNA, the CDR3 is TGTGCCAGCAGTCCATCCTGGTCCTCCTACGAGCAGTACTTC. Its protein is CASSPSWSSYEQYF.

This chain links TRBV12-3 or TRBV12-4 with TRBJ2-2; D gene ambiguous. Between the trimmed V and J ends, which lost 2 bases and 7 bases, there was a span of 8 bases. The CDR3 is 13 amino acids. CDR3 in DNA: TGTGCCAGCAGTTTATCATGGGGCGGGGAGCTGTTTTTT. This encodes CASSLSWGGELFF.

The chain combines TRBV4-3 with TRBJ2-5; 7 bases are shared with TRBD2. Germline CDR1 is LGHNA and CDR2 is YSLEER. The CDR3 totals 18 residues. The V segment lost 0 bases and the J segment 5 bases; nucleotides outside the gene matches: 15. The CDR3 DNA reads TGCGCCAGCAGCCAAGATCCCACCGGCAGCGGGGTTAGGGAGACCCAGTACTTC. This sequence encodes CASSQDPTGSGVRETQYF.

A single count supports this clonotype. A much larger clone sits a single nucleotide away, making a read error possible. This sequence joins TRBV7-7 and TRBJ2-2; D gene uncertain. V gave up 5 bases and J gave up 4 bases, with 14 bases separating them. Germline values: CDR1 SSHAT, CDR2 FNYEAQ (reference sequence). This CDR3 has 15 residues. As DNA, the CDR3 is TGTGCCAGCAGCACCCGGGCAGTCGGCACCGGGGAGCTGTTTTTT. Translated: CASSTRAVGTGELFF.

Many counts were recorded for this clonotype. This chain connects TRBV7-9 to TRBJ1-1, with unresolved D. CDR1 and CDR2 from the germline V gene are SEHNR and FQNEAQ (reference sequence). The CDR3 is made up of 17 amino acids. Trimming shortened V by 5 bases and J by 0 bases, and 19 bases separated the two germline ends. CDR3 coding DNA: TGTGCCAGCAGCCCACTACCCAGGAGAAGCATGAACACTGAAGCTTTCTTT. Amino acids: CASSPLPRRSMNTEAFF.

The CDR3 sequence: CASSLTVPTYEHF. The CDR3 bases are TGCGCCAGCAGCTTGACAGTTCCGACCTACGAGCATTTT. The genes are TRBV5-1 and TRBJ1-5; D is unclear. Per germline, CDR1 SGHRS and CDR2 YFSETQ. The ends were cut back, 1 base at V and 14 bases at J, with 16 bases in the middle. The CDR3 loop spans 13 amino acids.

The chain employs TRBV5-4 and TRBJ1-6, with D tentatively TRBD1 (6 bases). This CDR3 comprises 16 residues. Germline loops: CDR1 SGHNT, CDR2 YYREEE (reference sequence). The V gene lost 0 bases and the J gene lost 11 bases, with 18 bases spanning the gap. The CDR3 DNA reads TGTGCCAGCAGCTTGGGGACAGTCACCGGTAGCCCACCCCTCCACTTT. Protein product: CASSLGTVTGSPPLHF.

Of note for this clonotype: Its ends do not fully match the called genes, so a read error is possible. The chain combines TRBV24-1 with TRBJ2-7, with D tentatively TRBD1 or TRBD2 (5 bases each). The CDR3 has 13 residues. CDR1 is KGHDR and CDR2 is SFDVKD in the germline V gene. The CDR3 protein is CASSRKRDHEQYF. Written as DNA, the CDR3 is TGTGCCAGCAGTCGGAAGAGGGACCACGAGCAGTACTTC.

This clonotype was recorded many times. This CDR3 reads CASSPDMQTQYF. DNA of the CDR3: TGTGCCAGCAGCCCGGACATGCAGACCCAGTACTTC. The chain recombines TRBV7-9 with TRBJ2-5; a weak D match, TRBD1 (5 bases). The germline V gene has CDR1 SEHNR and CDR2 FQNEAQ (reference sequence). Trimming stripped 5 bases from V and 6 bases from J, with 10 bases between. The CDR3 runs to 12 residues.

This chain joins TRBV6-1 and TRBJ2-5, with D hard to call. Germline V CDR1 and CDR2: MNHNS, SASEGT. V dropped 7 bases and J dropped 4 bases, with 13 bases sitting between them. The CDR3 totals 13 residues. Written as DNA, the CDR3 is TGTGCCAGCACCGGTGGTCCTTTAGAGACCCAGTACTTC. Amino acid sequence: CASTGGPLETQYF.

The sample holds many counts of this clonotype. The rearrangement joins TRBV29-1 to TRBJ1-1, with 10 bases lining up with TRBD1. CDR1 and CDR2 (germline): SQVTM, ANQGSEA. CDR3 size: 10 residues. Losses at the gene ends were 7 bases for V and 14 bases for J; bases not matched to a gene: 7. The CDR3 DNA reads TGCAGCGAGGGGGACAGGGGTCCCTTCTTT. Translation: CSEGDRGPFF.

This clonotype was recorded many times. The chain has TRBV19 and TRBJ1-1; D call uncertain. Germline CDR1 is LNHDA and CDR2 is SQIVND (reference sequence). CDR3 length: 12 residues. The V end was cut by 6 bases, the J end by 7 bases, with 12 bases between. DNA of the CDR3: TGTGCCAGTAGCCTTCAACATAATGAAGCTTTCTTT. It codes for CASSLQHNEAFF.

This clonotype showed up just a few times. The chain uses TRBV7-8 and TRBJ1-2; no clear D. Trimming removed 5 bases at V and 4 bases at J, with 17 bases between. Germline loops: CDR1 SGHVS, CDR2 FQNEAQ. This CDR3 has 15 residues. Here the CDR3 reads CASSLQARVGYGYTF. The CDR3 coding sequence is TGTGCCAGCAGCCTCCAGGCGAGGGTTGGCTATGGCTACACCTTC. The whole variable domain, filled in from reference TRBV7-8 and TRBJ1-2, reads GAGVSQSPRYKVAKRGQDVALRCDPISGHVSLFWYQQALGQGPEFLTYFQNEAQLDKSGLPSDRFFAERPEGSVSTLKIQRTQQEDSAVYLCASSLQARVGYGYTFGSGTRLTVV.

V usage is TRBV20-1 and J usage is TRBJ1-6, with D possibly being TRBD1 (6 bases). Germline lookup yields CDR1 DFQATT and CDR2 SNEGSKA (reference sequence). The germline V and J ends were trimmed by 6 bases and 10 bases, with 22 bases remaining between them. The length of the CDR3 is 15 residues. CDR3 DNA sequence: TGCAGTGCCATCAAATCCCCAGGGGCTCGATCACCCCTCCACTTT. This gives the protein CSAIKSPGARSPLHF.

The genes are TRBV29-1 and TRBJ2-6; D unclear. The CDR3 loop spans 12 amino acids. Germline V gives CDR1 SQVTM, CDR2 ANQGSEA. Trimming took 1 base from V and 6 from J, leaving 4 bases between them. The CDR3 coding sequence is TGCAGCGTTGAAGTAGCGGCCAACGTCCTGACTTTC. This codes for CSVEVAANVLTF.

There are a few counts of this clonotype. In this CDR3 the conserved last residue, phenylalanine or tryptophan, is missing, so a read error is likely. The DNA is left out, because the CDR3 cannot be placed on it with certainty; the CDR3 is given as TCRdb lists it. This chain uses TRBV15 with TRBJ2-7. The CDR3 has 8 residues if both end residues are counted. The germline CDR1 and CDR2 sequences are LNHNV and YYDKDF (reference sequence). This CDR3 reads CATSRATT.

As for this clonotype: Its ends do not fully match the called genes, so a read error is possible. The gene calls are TRBV6-5 and TRBJ1-5; D is possibly TRBD1 (6 bases). Germline CDR1 and CDR2: MNHEY and SVGAGI. The CDR3 length is 16 residues. The chain's CDR3 is CASSDSSRGAGQPQHF. DNA for the CDR3: TGTGCCAGCAGTGACTCATCCCGGGGGGCCGGTCAGCCCCAGCATTTT.

The gene calls are TRBV7-8 and TRBJ2-7; D remains ambiguous. The V and J ends lost 5 bases and 1 base respectively, with 15 bases between them. CDR1 SGHVS and CDR2 FQNEAQ come from the germline V gene. The CDR3 covers 15 residues. The CDR3 bases are TGTGCCAGCAGCCACCAAAAAGGAAGGTCCTACGAGCAGTACTTC. This gives the protein CASSHQKGRSYEQYF.

CDR3 coding DNA: TGTGCCAGCATTGGCAGGGGACTAGAACCATACAATGAGCAGTTCTTC. Its protein product is CASIGRGLEPYNEQFF. The rearrangement joins TRBV9 to TRBJ2-5; 8 nucleotides agree with TRBD2. The closer fit of TRBJ2-1 to the DNA end suggests the J call may be wrong. The CDR3 consists of 16 residues. Germline CDR1 is SGDLS and CDR2 is YYNGEE.

The gene calls are TRBV7-2 and TRBJ1-2; the D is unclear. V shed 5 bases and J shed 8 bases, with 18 bases lying between them. The length of the CDR3 is 14 residues. The germline gives CDR1 SGHTA, CDR2 FQGNSA. CDR3 residues: CASSQTRFALGYTF. CDR3 sequence (DNA): TGTGCCAGCAGCCAAACTAGGTTCGCCCTAGGCTACACCTTC.

This clonotype was observed at least ten times. J is TRBJ1-1 and V is TRBV25-1, with 7 bases aligning to TRBD1. Germline V gives CDR1 MGHDK, CDR2 SYGVNS. Trimming removed 6 bases from V and 6 bases from J; junction bases left unmatched: 4. CDR3 length equals 12 residues. CDR3 sequence (DNA): TGTGCCAGCAGCGGACAGGTGCCTGAAGCTTTCTTT. This translates into CASSGQVPEAFF.

This clonotype was detected many times. The chain carries TRBV20-1 and TRBJ2-7, with 7 bases matching TRBD1. Germline V gene data show CDR1 as DFQATT and CDR2 as SNEGSKA (reference sequence). The ends lost 4 bases at V and 3 bases at J; junction bases unmatched: 3. The CDR3 contains 12 residues. CDR3 coding DNA: TGCAGTGCTAACAGGGGTGGCTACGAGCAGTACTTC. Its protein is CSANRGGYEQYF.

This clonotype has at least ten counts. The rearrangement uses TRBV24-1 and TRBJ2-5; D perhaps matches TRBD2 (5 bases). V gave up 4 bases and J gave up 4 bases, with 12 bases separating them. The CDR3 extends over 14 amino acids. CDR1 and CDR2 (germline): KGHDR, SFDVKD. CDR3 sequence reads: CATSDRSGRETQYF. Here the CDR3 DNA reads TGTGCCACCAGTGACCGCAGCGGACGAGAGACCCAGTACTTC.

This chain connects TRBV7-2 to TRBJ1-2, with TRBD1 identical over 10 bases. Losses at the gene ends were 3 bases for V and 3 bases for J; bases not matched to a gene: 4. The CDR3 length is 15 residues. Germline CDR1 is SGHTA and CDR2 is FQGNSA. CDR3 residues: CASSFRDRGDYGYTF. CDR3 coding DNA: TGTGCCAGCAGCTTCCGGGACAGGGGAGACTATGGCTACACCTTC.

At least ten counts were recorded for this clonotype. CDR3 sequence reads: CAIAGQPNTGELFF. CDR3 sequence (DNA): TGTGCCATTGCCGGACAACCTAACACCGGGGAGCTGTTTTTT. The chain links TRBV10-3 to TRBJ2-2; possibly TRBD1 for D (5 bases). V lost 9 bases to trimming and J lost 2 bases, with 13 bases between them. CDR1 ENHRY and CDR2 SYGVKD come from the germline V gene. This CDR3 is built from 14 residues.